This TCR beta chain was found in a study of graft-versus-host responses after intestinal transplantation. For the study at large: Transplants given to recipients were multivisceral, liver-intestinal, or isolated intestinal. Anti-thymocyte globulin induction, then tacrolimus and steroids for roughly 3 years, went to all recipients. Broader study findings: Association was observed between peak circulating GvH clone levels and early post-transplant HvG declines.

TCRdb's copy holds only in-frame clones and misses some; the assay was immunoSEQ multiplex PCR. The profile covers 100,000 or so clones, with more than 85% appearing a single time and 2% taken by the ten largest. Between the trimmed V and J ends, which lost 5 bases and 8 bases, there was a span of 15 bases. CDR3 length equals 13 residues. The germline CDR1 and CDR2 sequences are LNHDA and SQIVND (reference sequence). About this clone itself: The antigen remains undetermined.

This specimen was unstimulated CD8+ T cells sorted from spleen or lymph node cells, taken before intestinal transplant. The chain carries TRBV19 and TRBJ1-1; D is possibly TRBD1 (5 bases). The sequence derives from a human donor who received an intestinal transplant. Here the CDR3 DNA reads TGTGCCAGTAGTGCCTCAGCCCAGGGAGAAGCTTTCTTT. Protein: CASSASAQGEAFF.